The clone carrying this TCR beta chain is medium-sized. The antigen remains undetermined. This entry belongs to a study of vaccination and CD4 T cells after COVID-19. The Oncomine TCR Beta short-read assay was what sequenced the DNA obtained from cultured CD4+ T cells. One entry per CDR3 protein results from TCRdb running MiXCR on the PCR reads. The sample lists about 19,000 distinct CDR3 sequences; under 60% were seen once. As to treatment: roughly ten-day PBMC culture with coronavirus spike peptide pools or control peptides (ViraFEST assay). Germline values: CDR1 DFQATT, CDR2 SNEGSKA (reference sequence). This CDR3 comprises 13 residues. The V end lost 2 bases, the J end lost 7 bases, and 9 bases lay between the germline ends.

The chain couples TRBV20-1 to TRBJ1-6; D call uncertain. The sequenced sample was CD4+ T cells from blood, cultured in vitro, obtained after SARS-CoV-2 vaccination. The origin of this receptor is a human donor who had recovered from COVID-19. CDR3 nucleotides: TGCAGTGCTAGAATGGGTTACAATTCACCCCTCCACTTT. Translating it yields CSARMGYNSPLHF.